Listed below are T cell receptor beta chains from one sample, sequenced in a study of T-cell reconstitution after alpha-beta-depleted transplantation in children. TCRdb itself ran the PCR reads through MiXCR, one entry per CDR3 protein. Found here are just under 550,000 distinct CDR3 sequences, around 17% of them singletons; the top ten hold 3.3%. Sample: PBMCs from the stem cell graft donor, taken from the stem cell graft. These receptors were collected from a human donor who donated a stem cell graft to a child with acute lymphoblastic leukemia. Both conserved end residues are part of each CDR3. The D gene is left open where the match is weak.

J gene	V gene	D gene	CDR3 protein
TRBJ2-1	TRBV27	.	CASSLTGPNEQFF
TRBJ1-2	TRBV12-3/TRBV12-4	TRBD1	CASKGEGAGYYGYTF
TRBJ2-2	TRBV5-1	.	CDSSLLTLNTGELFF
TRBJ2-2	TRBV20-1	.	CSARELVKGELFF
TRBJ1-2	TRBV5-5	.	CASSWAGTSANYGYTF
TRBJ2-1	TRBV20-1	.	CSAGAHLGYNEQFF
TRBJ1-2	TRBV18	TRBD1	CASSPSGQEVSRGYTF
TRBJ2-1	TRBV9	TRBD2	CASSVGGPFAGANRYNEQFF
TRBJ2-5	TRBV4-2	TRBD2	CASSQITSGRIGGETQYF
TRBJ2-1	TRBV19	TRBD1	CASSPWDRSNEQFF
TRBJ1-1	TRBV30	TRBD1	CAWSVRWGTEGTEAFF
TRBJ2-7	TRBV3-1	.	CASSRGRDSTYEQYF
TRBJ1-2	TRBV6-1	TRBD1	CASINLGTGDGYTF
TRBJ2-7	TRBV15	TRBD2	CATSSERRLAESYEQYF
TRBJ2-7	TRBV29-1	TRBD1	CSAGTGRREQYF
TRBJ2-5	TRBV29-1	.	CSVTRGETQYF
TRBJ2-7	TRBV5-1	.	CASSLGRRDYEQYF
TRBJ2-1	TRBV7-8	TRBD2	CASSFFASGAPYNEQFF
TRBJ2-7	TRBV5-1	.	CASANIPGEQYF
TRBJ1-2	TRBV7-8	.	CASSPAVLTNYGYTF
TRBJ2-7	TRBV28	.	CASSLRGFNNEQYF
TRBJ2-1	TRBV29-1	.	CSVQWRRGSSEQFF
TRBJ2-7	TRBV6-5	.	CASSSYRANEQYF
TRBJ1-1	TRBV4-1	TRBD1	CASSHRQGAGSEAFF
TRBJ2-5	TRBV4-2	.	CASSQESGVGEETQYF
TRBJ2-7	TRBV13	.	CASSPPRGTSYEQYF
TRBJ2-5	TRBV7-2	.	CASRLQGGGQETQYF
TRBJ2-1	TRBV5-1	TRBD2	CASSLWFGVAGGPGNEQFF
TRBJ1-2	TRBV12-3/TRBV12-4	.	CASSSTGHYGYTF
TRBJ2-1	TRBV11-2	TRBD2	CASSRRTSEQFF
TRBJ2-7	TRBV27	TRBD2	CASSWASGSSYEQYF
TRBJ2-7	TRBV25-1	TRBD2	CASSDYKKSGVTYEQYF
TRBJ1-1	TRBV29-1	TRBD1	CSAGQQNTEAFF
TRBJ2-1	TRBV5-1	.	CASSPSRFPSEQFF
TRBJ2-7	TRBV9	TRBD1	CASADLDRPYEQYF
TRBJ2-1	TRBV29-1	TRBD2	CSVEGLAGGVITNEQFF
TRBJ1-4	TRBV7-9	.	CASSLGAATNEKLFF
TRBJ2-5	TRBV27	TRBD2	CASSAQPSGRGQETQYF
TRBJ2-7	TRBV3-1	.	CASSQAGFSYEQYF
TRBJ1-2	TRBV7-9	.	CASSLAPGAESYGYTF
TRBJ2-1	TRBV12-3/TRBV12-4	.	CASRPGSYYGNEQFF
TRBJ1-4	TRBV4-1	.	CASSLQIFELKLFF
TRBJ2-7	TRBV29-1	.	CSVELGGSYEQYF
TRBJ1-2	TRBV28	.	CASSLIGANTYGYTF
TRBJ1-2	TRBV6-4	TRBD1	CASSPLPPGQYGYTF
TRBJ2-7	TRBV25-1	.	CASSEVGLYEQYF
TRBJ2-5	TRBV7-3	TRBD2	CASSRGLAGAQETQYF
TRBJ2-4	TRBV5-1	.	CASSLAPGLAKNIQYF
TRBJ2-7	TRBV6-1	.	CASNTRGRYEQYF
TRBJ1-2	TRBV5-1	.	CASSNSEAGYGYTF
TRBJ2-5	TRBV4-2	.	CASSQTGSVGDQYF
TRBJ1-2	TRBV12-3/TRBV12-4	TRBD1	CASRGPGQGSYGYTF
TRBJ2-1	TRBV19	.	CASSRMREQFF
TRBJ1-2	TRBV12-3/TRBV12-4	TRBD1	CASSPQGSHGYTF
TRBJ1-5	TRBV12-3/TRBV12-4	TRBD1	CASSFRPGQGLSSNQPQHF
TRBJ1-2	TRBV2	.	CASSAGGNYGYTF
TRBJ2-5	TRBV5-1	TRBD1	CASSYRGLGETQYF